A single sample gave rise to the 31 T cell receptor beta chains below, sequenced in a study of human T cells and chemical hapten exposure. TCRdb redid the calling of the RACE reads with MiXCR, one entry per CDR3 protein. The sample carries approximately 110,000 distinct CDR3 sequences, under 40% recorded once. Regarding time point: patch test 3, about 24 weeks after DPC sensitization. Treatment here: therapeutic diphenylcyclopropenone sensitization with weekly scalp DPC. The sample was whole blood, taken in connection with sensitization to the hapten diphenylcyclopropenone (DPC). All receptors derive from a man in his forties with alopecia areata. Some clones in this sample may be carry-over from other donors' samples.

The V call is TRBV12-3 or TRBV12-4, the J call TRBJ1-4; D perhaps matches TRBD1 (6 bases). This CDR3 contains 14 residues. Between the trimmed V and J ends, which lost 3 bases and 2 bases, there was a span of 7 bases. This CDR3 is CASSFRGTNEKLFF. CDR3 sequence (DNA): TGTGCCAGCAGTTTCAGGGGTACTAATGAAAAACTGTTTTTT.

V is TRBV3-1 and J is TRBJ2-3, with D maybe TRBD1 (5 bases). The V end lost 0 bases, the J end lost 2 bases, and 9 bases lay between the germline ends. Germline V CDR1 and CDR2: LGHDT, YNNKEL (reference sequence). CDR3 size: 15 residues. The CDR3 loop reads CASSQDPTDTDTQYF. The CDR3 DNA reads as TGTGCCAGCAGCCAAGATCCGACAGACACAGATACGCAGTATTTT.

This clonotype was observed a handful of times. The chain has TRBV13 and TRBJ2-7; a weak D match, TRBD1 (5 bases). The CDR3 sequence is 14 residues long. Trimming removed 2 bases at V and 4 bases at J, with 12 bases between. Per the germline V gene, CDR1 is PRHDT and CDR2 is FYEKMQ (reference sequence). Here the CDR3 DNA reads TGTGCCAGCAGCTTAAGACAGAATTTTTACGAGCAGTACGTC. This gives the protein CASSLRQNFYEQYV.

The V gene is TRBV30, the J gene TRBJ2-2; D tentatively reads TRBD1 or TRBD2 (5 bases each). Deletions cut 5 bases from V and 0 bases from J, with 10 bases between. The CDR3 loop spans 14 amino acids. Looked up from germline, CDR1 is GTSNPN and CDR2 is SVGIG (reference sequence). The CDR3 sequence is CAWAGTTNTGELFF. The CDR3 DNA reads TGTGCCTGGGCCGGGACCACGAACACCGGGGAGCTGTTTTTT. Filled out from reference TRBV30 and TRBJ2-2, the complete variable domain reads SQTIHQWPATLVQPVGSPLSLECTVEGTSNPNLYWYRQAAGRGLQLLFYSVGIGQISSEVPQNLSASRPQDRQFILSSKKLLLSDSGFYLCAWAGTTNTGELFFGEGSRLTVL.

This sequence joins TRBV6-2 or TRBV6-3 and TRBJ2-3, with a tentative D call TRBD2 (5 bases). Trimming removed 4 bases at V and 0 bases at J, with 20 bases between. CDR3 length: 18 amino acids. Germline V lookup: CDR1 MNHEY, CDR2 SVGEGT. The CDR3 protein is CASSSILGGYVSTDTQYF. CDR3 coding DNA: TGTGCCAGCAGTTCAATTCTCGGAGGCTACGTTAGCACAGATACGCAGTATTTT.

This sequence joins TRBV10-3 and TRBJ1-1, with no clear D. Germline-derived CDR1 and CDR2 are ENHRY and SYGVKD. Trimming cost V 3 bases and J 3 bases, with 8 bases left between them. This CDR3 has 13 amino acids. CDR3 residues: CAISDGQDTEAFF. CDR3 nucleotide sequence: TGTGCCATCAGTGACGGTCAGGACACTGAAGCTTTCTTT.

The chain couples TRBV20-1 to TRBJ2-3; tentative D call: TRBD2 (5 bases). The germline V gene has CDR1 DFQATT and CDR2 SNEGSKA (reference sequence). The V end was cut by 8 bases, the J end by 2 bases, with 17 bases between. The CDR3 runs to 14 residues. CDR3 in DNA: TGCAGTTCCTTAGACGGAGGCTACACAGATACGCAGTATTTT. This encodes CSSLDGGYTDTQYF.

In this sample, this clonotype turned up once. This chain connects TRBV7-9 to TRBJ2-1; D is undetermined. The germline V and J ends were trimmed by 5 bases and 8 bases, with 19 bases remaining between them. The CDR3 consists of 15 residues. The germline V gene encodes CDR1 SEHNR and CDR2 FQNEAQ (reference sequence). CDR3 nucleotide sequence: TGTGCCAGCAGCAGCAGAGGATTTGGCGCGGATGAGCAGTTCTTC. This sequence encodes CASSSRGFGADEQFF.

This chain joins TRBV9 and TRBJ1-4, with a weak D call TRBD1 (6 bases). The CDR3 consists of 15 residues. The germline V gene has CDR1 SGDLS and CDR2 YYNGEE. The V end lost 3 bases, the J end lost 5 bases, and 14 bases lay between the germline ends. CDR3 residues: CASSADGTSNEKLFF. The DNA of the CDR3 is TGTGCCAGCAGCGCAGACGGGACATCGAATGAAAAACTGTTTTTT.

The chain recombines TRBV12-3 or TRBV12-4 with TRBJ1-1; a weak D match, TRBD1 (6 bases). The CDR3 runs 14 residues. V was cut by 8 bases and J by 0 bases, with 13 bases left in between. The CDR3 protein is CASVRGQMNTEAFF. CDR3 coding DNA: TGTGCCAGCGTCCGCGGACAGATGAACACTGAAGCTTTCTTT.

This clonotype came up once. The CDR3 is CASKELAKNIQYF. CDR3 nucleotide sequence: TGCGCCAGCAAGGAGCTAGCCAAAAACATTCAGTACTTC. The chain couples TRBV4-1 to TRBJ2-4; D gene unclear. This CDR3 is 13 amino acids long. CDR1 and CDR2 (germline): MGHRA, YSYEKL. V lost 7 bases, J lost 0 bases, and 7 bases lay in between.

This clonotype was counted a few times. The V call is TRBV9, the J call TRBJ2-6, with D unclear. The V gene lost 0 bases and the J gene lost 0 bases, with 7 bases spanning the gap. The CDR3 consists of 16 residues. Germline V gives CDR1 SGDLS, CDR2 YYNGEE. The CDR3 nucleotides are TGTGCCAGCAGCGTAGGGGTGGGCTCTGGGGCCAACGTCCTGACTTTC. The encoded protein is CASSVGVGSGANVLTF.

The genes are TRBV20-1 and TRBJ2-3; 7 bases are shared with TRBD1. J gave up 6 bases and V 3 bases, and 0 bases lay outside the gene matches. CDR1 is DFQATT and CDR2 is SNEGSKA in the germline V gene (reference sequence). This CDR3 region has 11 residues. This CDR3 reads CSARTGDTQYF. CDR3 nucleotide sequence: TGCAGTGCTAGGACAGGGGATACGCAGTATTTT.

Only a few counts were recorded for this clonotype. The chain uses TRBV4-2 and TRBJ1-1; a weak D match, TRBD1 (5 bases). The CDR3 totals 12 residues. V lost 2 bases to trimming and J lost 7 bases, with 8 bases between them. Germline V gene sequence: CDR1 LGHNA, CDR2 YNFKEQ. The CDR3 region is CASSQPTGEAFF. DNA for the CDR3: TGTGCCAGCAGCCAACCAACAGGTGAAGCTTTCTTT.

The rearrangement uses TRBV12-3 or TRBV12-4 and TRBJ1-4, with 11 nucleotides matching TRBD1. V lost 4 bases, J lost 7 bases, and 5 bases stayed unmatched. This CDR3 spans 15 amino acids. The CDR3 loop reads CASSSRTGGGEKLFF. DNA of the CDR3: TGTGCCAGCAGTTCCCGGACAGGGGGCGGTGAAAAACTGTTTTTT.

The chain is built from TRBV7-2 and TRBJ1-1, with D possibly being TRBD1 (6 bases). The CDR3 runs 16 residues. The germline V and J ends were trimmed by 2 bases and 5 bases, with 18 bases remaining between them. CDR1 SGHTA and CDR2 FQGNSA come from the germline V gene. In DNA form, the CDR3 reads TGTGCCAGCAGCTTATGGGGTCAGGGGAAGGGAACTGAAGCTTTCTTT. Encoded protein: CASSLWGQGKGTEAFF.

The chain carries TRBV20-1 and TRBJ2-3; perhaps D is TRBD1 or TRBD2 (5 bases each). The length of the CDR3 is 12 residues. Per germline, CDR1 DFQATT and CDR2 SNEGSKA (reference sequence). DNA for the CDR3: TGCATGGTCCAGGGACGGACAGATACGCAGTATTTT. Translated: CMVQGRTDTQYF.

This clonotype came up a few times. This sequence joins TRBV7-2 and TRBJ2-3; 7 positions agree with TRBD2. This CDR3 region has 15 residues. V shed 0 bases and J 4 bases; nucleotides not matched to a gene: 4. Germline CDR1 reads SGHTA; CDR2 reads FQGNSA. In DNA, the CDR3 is TGTGCCAGCAGCTTAGCGGGAGGGCCGGCAGATACGCAGTATTTT. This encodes CASSLAGGPADTQYF.

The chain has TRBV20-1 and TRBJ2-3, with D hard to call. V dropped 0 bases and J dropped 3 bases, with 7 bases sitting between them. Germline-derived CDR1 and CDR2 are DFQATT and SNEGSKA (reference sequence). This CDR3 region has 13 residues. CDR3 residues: CSARDPRTDTQYF. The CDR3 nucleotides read TGCAGTGCTAGAGATCCACGGACAGATACGCAGTATTTT.

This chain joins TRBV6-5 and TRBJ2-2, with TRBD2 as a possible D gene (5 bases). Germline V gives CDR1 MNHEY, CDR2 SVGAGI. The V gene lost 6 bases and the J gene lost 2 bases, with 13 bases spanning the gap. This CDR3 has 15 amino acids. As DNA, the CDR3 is TGTGCCAGCAGCCCGAGAGGGATTAACACCGGGGAGCTGTTTTTT. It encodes CASSPRGINTGELFF.

The chain's CDR3 is CASSYRLAGGGITDTQYF. CDR3 DNA sequence: TGTGCCAGCAGTTACCGACTAGCGGGAGGCGGAATCACAGATACGCAGTATTTT. The J gene is TRBJ2-3, the V gene TRBV6-5; 13 bases line up with TRBD2. Germline V CDR1 and CDR2: MNHEY, SVGAGI. The CDR3 sequence is 18 residues long. J gave up 2 bases and V 2 bases, and 7 bases lay outside the gene matches.

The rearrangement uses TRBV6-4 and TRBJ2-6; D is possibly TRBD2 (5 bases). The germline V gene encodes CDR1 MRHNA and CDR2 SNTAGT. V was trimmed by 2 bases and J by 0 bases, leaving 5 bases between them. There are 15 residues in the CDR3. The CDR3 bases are TGTGCCAGCAGTGACGAGGGCTCTGGGGCCAACGTCCTGACTTTC. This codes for CASSDEGSGANVLTF.

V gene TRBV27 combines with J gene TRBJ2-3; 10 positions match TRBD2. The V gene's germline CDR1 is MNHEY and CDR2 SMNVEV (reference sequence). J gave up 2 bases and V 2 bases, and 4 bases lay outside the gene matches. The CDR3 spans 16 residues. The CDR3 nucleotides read TGTGCCAGCAGTTTACGCCTAGCGGGGGCCACAGATACGCAGTATTTT. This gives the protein CASSLRLAGATDTQYF.

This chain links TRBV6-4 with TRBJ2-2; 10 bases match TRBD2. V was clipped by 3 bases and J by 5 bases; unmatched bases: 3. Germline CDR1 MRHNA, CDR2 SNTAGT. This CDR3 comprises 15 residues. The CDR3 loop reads CASSELAGSTGELFF. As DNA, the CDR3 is TGTGCCAGCAGTGAACTAGCGGGAAGTACCGGGGAGCTGTTTTTT.

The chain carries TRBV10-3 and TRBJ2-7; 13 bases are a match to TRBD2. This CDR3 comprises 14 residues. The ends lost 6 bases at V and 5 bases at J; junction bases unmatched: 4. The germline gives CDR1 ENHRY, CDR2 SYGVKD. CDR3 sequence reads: CAIRAGLAGDEQYV. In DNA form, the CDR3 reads TGTGCCATCAGGGCTGGACTAGCGGGAGACGAGCAGTACGTC.

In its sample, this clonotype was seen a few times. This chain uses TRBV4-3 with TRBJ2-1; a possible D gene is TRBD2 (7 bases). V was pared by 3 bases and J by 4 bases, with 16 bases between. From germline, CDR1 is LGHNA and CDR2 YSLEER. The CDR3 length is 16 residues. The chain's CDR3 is CASSHRGAAGYNEQFF. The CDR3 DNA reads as TGCGCCAGCAGCCACCGGGGGGCAGCGGGGTACAATGAGCAGTTCTTC.

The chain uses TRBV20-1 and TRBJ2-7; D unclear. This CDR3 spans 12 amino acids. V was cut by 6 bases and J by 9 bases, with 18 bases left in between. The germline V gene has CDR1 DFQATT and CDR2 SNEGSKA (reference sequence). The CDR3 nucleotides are TGCAGTGCCAACCTCGGGTCAGCAGGGCAGTACTTC. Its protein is CSANLGSAGQYF.

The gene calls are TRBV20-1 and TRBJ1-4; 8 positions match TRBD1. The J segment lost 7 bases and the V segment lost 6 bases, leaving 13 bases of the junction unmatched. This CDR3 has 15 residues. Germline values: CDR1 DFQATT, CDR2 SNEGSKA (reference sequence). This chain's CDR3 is CSAPDREGGFEKLFF. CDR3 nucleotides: TGCAGTGCCCCGGACAGGGAGGGGGGTTTTGAAAAACTGTTTTTT.

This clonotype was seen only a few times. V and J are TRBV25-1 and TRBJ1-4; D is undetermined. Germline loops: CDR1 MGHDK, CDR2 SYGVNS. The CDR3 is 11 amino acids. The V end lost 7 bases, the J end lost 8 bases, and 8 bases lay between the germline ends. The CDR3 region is CASTLGEKLFF. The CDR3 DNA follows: TGTGCCAGCACCCTAGGGGAAAAACTGTTTTTT.

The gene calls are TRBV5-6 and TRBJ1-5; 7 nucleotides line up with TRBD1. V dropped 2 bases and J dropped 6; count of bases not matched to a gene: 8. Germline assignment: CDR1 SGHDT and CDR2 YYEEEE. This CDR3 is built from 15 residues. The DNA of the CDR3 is TGTGCCAGCAGCTTCGACAGGGACTCTGGTCAGCCCCAGCATTTT. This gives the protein CASSFDRDSGQPQHF.

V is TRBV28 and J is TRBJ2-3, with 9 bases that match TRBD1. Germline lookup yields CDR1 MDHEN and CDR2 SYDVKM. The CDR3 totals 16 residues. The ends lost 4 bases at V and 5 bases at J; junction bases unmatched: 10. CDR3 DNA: TGTGCCAGCAGTTCCAACCGGGACAGGGTGGGAGATACGCAGTATTTT. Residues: CASSSNRDRVGDTQYF.